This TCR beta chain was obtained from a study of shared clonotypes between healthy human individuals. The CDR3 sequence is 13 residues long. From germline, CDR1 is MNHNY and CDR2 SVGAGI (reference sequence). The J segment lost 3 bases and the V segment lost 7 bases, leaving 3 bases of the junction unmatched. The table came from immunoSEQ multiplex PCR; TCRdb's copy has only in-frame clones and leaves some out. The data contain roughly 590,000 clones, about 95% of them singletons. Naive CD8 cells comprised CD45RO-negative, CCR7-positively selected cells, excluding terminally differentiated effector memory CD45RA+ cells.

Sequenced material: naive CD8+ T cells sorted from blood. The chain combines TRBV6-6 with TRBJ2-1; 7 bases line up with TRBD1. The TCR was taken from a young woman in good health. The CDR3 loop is CASKRTGYNEQFF. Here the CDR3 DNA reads TGTGCCAGCAAAAGGACAGGCTACAATGAGCAGTTCTTC.